This T cell receptor (beta chain) was sequenced during a study of blood T cell repertoires in COVID-19. Across the whole study: Sites in the United States, Italy and Spain provided acute and convalescent COVID-19 samples. From T cells, B-cell-depleted T cells, or PBMCs came the material, which was cDNA or gDNA.

Profiling relied on immunoSEQ multiplex PCR, and the TCRdb table lists in-frame clones only, not all of them. The sample lists 270,000 or so clones; less than 85% were seen once. The sequencing input was peripheral blood. The sequence was collected from a woman aged 18-35 years with acute or convalescent COVID-19.

Here the CDR3 reads CASGDRAGKGYTF. CDR3 sequence (DNA): TGTGCCAGTGGTGACAGGGCTGGGAAAGGCTACACCTTC. The V gene is TRBV19, the J gene TRBJ1-2; 7 bases agree with TRBD1. This CDR3 comprises 13 residues. With 8 bases clipped from V and 8 bases from J, the junction kept 11 bases outside the gene matches. Per the germline V gene, CDR1 is LNHDA and CDR2 is SQIVND (reference sequence).